A selection of T cell receptor beta chains follows, all from one sample in a study of T cell responses to AZD1222 COVID-19 vaccine. TCRdb's table, derived via immunoSEQ multiplex PCR, lists solely in-frame clones and lacks some. In the table there are around 91,000 clones, around nine tenths of which are singletons. Sequences were derived from peripheral blood, sampled on day 0 of AZD1222 vaccination. These receptors were collected from an adult in good health. CDR3s include the opening cysteine and the closing phenylalanine or tryptophan. The D gene is left open where the match is weak. Clone size is not always given. Where it is, it says once, few, many or a class for expanded clones.

v_gene: TRBV10-3; abundance: NA; d_gene: TRBD1; j_gene: TRBJ1-1; CDR3aa: CAISESQGANTEAFF; CDR3nt: TGTGCCATCAGTGAGTCTCAGGGGGCGAACACTGAAGCTTTCTTT
v_gene: TRBV19; abundance: NA; d_gene: NA; j_gene: TRBJ1-1; CDR3aa: CASAPSGFGTEAFF; CDR3nt: TGTGCCAGCGCTCCCTCAGGGTTCGGGACTGAAGCTTTCTTT
v_gene: TRBV7-3; abundance: NA; d_gene: NA; j_gene: TRBJ1-1; CDR3aa: CASSFNPGAEAFF; CDR3nt: TGTGCCAGCAGCTTTAACCCTGGGGCTGAAGCTTTCTTT
v_gene: TRBV28; abundance: NA; d_gene: NA; j_gene: TRBJ2-7; CDR3aa: CASGGQGPYEQYF; CDR3nt: TGTGCCAGCGGAGGGCAGGGCCCCTACGAGCAGTACTTC
v_gene: TRBV4-1; abundance: NA; d_gene: TRBD2; j_gene: TRBJ2-7; CDR3aa: CASSQTSGGADEQYF; CDR3nt: TGCGCCAGCAGCCAAACTAGCGGGGGGGCAGACGAGCAGTACTTC
v_gene: TRBV6-5; abundance: NA; d_gene: NA; j_gene: TRBJ1-2; CDR3aa: CASIGDGDGYTF; CDR3nt: TGTGCCAGCATTGGGGACGGCGATGGCTACACCTTC
v_gene: TRBV11-2; abundance: NA; d_gene: NA; j_gene: TRBJ1-2; CDR3aa: CASSLDTGYYGYTF; CDR3nt: TGTGCCAGCAGCTTAGATACGGGATACTATGGCTACACCTTC
v_gene: TRBV19; abundance: NA; d_gene: NA; j_gene: TRBJ1-1; CDR3aa: CASSKWTEAFF; CDR3nt: TGTGCCAGTAGTAAATGGACTGAAGCTTTCTTT
v_gene: TRBV24-1; abundance: NA; d_gene: NA; j_gene: TRBJ1-5; CDR3aa: CATPYQQGNQPQHF; CDR3nt: TGTGCCACCCCCTATCAGCAGGGCAATCAGCCCCAGCATTTT
v_gene: TRBV6-5; abundance: NA; d_gene: NA; j_gene: TRBJ1-5; CDR3aa: CASRTDGNQPQHF; CDR3nt: TGTGCCAGCAGGACCGACGGCAATCAGCCCCAGCATTTT
v_gene: TRBV5-1; abundance: NA; d_gene: NA; j_gene: TRBJ2-3; CDR3aa: CASSSLRPIDTQYF; CDR3nt: TGCGCCAGCAGCTCCCTCCGACCCATAGATACGCAGTATTTT
v_gene: TRBV6-6; abundance: NA; d_gene: NA; j_gene: TRBJ2-3; CDR3aa: CASSYGGKSTDTQYF; CDR3nt: TGTGCCAGCAGTTACGGGGGAAAATCCACAGATACGCAGTATTTT
v_gene: TRBV20-1; abundance: few; d_gene: TRBD1; j_gene: TRBJ2-7; CDR3aa: CSASPTGSSYEQYF; CDR3nt: TGCAGTGCTAGTCCGACAGGGAGCTCCTACGAGCAGTACTTC
v_gene: TRBV28; abundance: NA; d_gene: TRBD1; j_gene: TRBJ1-2; CDR3aa: CASTSGGSGGFTTF; CDR3nt: TGTGCCAGCACTTCTGGGGGGTCAGGGGGCTTCACCACCTTC
v_gene: TRBV5-4; abundance: NA; d_gene: TRBD1; j_gene: TRBJ1-6; CDR3aa: CASSFPRTGRNSPLHF; CDR3nt: TGTGCCAGCAGCTTCCCGCGGACAGGGCGGAATTCACCCCTCCACTTT
v_gene: TRBV3-1/TRBV3-2; abundance: NA; d_gene: NA; j_gene: TRBJ2-3; CDR3aa: CASSQVEAARTQYF; CDR3nt: TGTGCCAGCAGCCAAGTAGAGGCCGCCAGGACGCAGTATTTT
v_gene: TRBV7-8; abundance: NA; d_gene: NA; j_gene: TRBJ1-3; CDR3aa: CASSPPGVLDF; CDR3nt: TGTGCCAGCAGCCCACCAGGCGTTTTAGATTTT
v_gene: TRBV28; abundance: NA; d_gene: NA; j_gene: TRBJ2-5; CDR3aa: CASSLGGVQETQYF; CDR3nt: TGTGCCAGCAGTTTAGGAGGGGTGCAAGAGACCCAGTACTTC
v_gene: TRBV5-1; abundance: NA; d_gene: TRBD1; j_gene: TRBJ2-1; CDR3aa: CASTPGQERGEQFF; CDR3nt: TGCGCCAGCACCCCGGGACAGGAAAGAGGGGAGCAGTTCTTC
v_gene: TRBV6-5; abundance: NA; d_gene: TRBD1; j_gene: TRBJ2-7; CDR3aa: CASSSWTGESEQYF; CDR3nt: TGTGCCAGCAGTTCCTGGACAGGGGAGAGCGAGCAGTACTTC
v_gene: TRBV7-3; abundance: NA; d_gene: TRBD2; j_gene: TRBJ2-2; CDR3aa: CASSREGTSGGTGELFF; CDR3nt: TGTGCCAGCAGCCGGGAGGGGACTAGCGGGGGTACCGGGGAGCTGTTTTTT
v_gene: TRBV6-5; abundance: NA; d_gene: NA; j_gene: TRBJ2-6; CDR3aa: CASQGVISGANVLTF; CDR3nt: TGTGCCAGCCAGGGCGTGATCTCTGGGGCCAACGTCCTGACTTTC
v_gene: TRBV20-1; abundance: NA; d_gene: NA; j_gene: TRBJ1-1; CDR3aa: CSARGYSEAFF; CDR3nt: TGCAGTGCTAGAGGGTATTCAGAAGCTTTCTTT
v_gene: TRBV10-1; abundance: NA; d_gene: TRBD2; j_gene: TRBJ2-5; CDR3aa: CASSESRTREGPLNQETQYF; CDR3nt: TGCGCCAGCAGTGAGAGTCGTACGCGGGAGGGCCCCTTAAACCAAGAGACCCAGTACTTC
v_gene: TRBV4-2; abundance: few; d_gene: NA; j_gene: TRBJ1-2; CDR3aa: CASSQGGGEGSYGYTF; CDR3nt: TGTGCCAGCAGCCAAGGAGGTGGGGAAGGGTCCTATGGCTACACCTTC
v_gene: TRBV25-1; abundance: once; d_gene: NA; j_gene: TRBJ2-3; CDR3aa: CASRAGSTDTQYF; CDR3nt: TGTGCCAGCAGAGCAGGGAGCACAGATACGCAGTATTTT
v_gene: TRBV6-2/TRBV6-3; abundance: NA; d_gene: TRBD1; j_gene: TRBJ2-7; CDR3aa: CASCPFDRGAYEQYF; CDR3nt: TGTGCCAGCTGCCCCTTCGACAGGGGAGCCTACGAGCAGTACTTC
v_gene: TRBV7-3; abundance: NA; d_gene: TRBD1; j_gene: TRBJ2-5; CDR3aa: CASSQGVDATQYF; CDR3nt: TGTGCCAGCAGCCAGGGGGTGGATGCGACCCAGTACTTC
v_gene: TRBV25-1; abundance: NA; d_gene: NA; j_gene: TRBJ1-6; CDR3aa: CASSEFPGSPLHF; CDR3nt: TGTGCCAGCAGTGAATTTCCAGGTTCACCCCTCCACTTT
v_gene: TRBV9; abundance: NA; d_gene: TRBD1; j_gene: TRBJ2-5; CDR3aa: CASSVELGTGPRSQETQYF; CDR3nt: TGTGCCAGCAGCGTAGAGCTCGGGACAGGGCCTAGATCCCAAGAGACCCAGTACTTC
v_gene: TRBV11-3; abundance: NA; d_gene: TRBD2; j_gene: TRBJ2-3; CDR3aa: CASSHSLAGGPGRDTQYF; CDR3nt: TGTGCCAGCAGCCATTCTCTAGCGGGAGGGCCGGGTCGTGATACGCAGTATTTT
v_gene: TRBV3-1/TRBV3-2; abundance: once; d_gene: NA; j_gene: TRBJ1-6; CDR3aa: CASSLPGSNSPLHF; CDR3nt: TGTGCCAGCAGCCTCCCGGGATCTAATTCACCCCTCCACTTT
v_gene: TRBV27; abundance: once; d_gene: TRBD1; j_gene: TRBJ1-2; CDR3aa: CASSWGQGANYGYTF; CDR3nt: TGTGCCAGCAGTTGGGGACAGGGAGCTAACTATGGCTACACCTTC
v_gene: TRBV12-3/TRBV12-4; abundance: NA; d_gene: TRBD1; j_gene: TRBJ1-5; CDR3aa: CASSQGAGQPQHF; CDR3nt: TGTGCCAGCAGTCAGGGGGCTGGGCAGCCCCAGCATTTT
v_gene: TRBV7-9; abundance: NA; d_gene: NA; j_gene: TRBJ1-5; CDR3aa: CASSPLGGRGPQHF; CDR3nt: TGTGCCAGCAGCCCCTTAGGCGGCAGGGGGCCCCAGCATTTT
v_gene: TRBV7-2; abundance: NA; d_gene: TRBD1; j_gene: TRBJ2-7; CDR3aa: CASSPGTGVPEQYF; CDR3nt: TGTGCCAGCAGCCCCGGGACAGGAGTTCCCGAGCAGTACTTC
v_gene: TRBV29-1; abundance: NA; d_gene: NA; j_gene: TRBJ2-5; CDR3aa: CSVGAETQYF; CDR3nt: TGCAGCGTTGGAGCAGAGACCCAGTACTTC
v_gene: TRBV5-1; abundance: NA; d_gene: NA; j_gene: TRBJ1-1; CDR3aa: CASSPGTGTGNTEAFF; CDR3nt: TGCGCCAGCAGTCCCGGGACCGGGACGGGGAACACTGAAGCTTTCTTT
v_gene: TRBV6-5; abundance: NA; d_gene: NA; j_gene: TRBJ1-1; CDR3aa: CASSRRDNTEAFF; CDR3nt: TGTGCCAGCAGTCGACGCGATAACACTGAAGCTTTCTTT
v_gene: TRBV7-2; abundance: NA; d_gene: TRBD2; j_gene: TRBJ2-7; CDR3aa: CASSLRGAGGEQYF; CDR3nt: TGTGCCAGCAGCTTGCGGGGGGCCGGGGGCGAGCAGTACTTC
v_gene: TRBV5-5; abundance: few; d_gene: NA; j_gene: TRBJ2-7; CDR3aa: CASSSRYDEQYF; CDR3nt: TGTGCCAGCAGCTCCCGGTACGACGAGCAGTACTTC
v_gene: TRBV21-1; abundance: few; d_gene: NA; j_gene: TRBJ1-5; CDR3aa: CASSPRGLSNQPQHF; CDR3nt: TGTGCCAGCAGCCCCCGAGGCCTTAGCAATCAGCCCCAGCATTTT
v_gene: TRBV11-1; abundance: NA; d_gene: NA; j_gene: TRBJ2-5; CDR3aa: CASESRDGQYQETQYF; CDR3nt: TGTGCCAGCGAATCCCGGGACGGCCAGTACCAAGAGACCCAGTACTTC
v_gene: TRBV6-5; abundance: NA; d_gene: NA; j_gene: TRBJ1-2; CDR3aa: CASSYRHPYGYTF; CDR3nt: TGTGCCAGCAGTTACCGCCACCCCTATGGCTACACCTTC
v_gene: TRBV6-1; abundance: NA; d_gene: NA; j_gene: TRBJ2-7; CDR3aa: CASSDPIYEQYF; CDR3nt: TGTGCCAGCAGTGACCCTATCTACGAGCAGTACTTC
v_gene: TRBV5-4; abundance: NA; d_gene: NA; j_gene: TRBJ1-1; CDR3aa: CASSLGPGTEAFF; CDR3nt: TGTGCCAGCAGCTTAGGGCCCGGTACTGAAGCTTTCTTT
v_gene: TRBV5-4; abundance: NA; d_gene: TRBD1; j_gene: TRBJ1-4; CDR3aa: CASSSKTGPSTNEKLFF; CDR3nt: TGTGCCAGCAGCTCCAAGACAGGGCCCTCAACTAATGAAAAACTGTTTTTT
v_gene: TRBV7-9; abundance: NA; d_gene: NA; j_gene: TRBJ2-3; CDR3aa: CASSLVQGTDTQYF; CDR3nt: TGTGCCAGCAGCTTAGTACAGGGTACAGATACGCAGTATTTT